Listed below are T cell receptor beta chains from one sample, sequenced in a study of blood T cell repertoires in COVID-19. Profiled with immunoSEQ multiplex PCR; TCRdb holds only in-frame clones, not every one. The sample consists of around 180,000 clones, around 83% of them appearing once. The specimen was peripheral blood. All receptors come from a human donor in a cohort sampled during active COVID-19. CDR3s leave out the opening cysteine and the closing phenylalanine or tryptophan.

TRBJ1-3 TRBV5-5 ASSLADPTGSSGNTIY
TRBJ2-7 TRBV12-1 ASSRAGTSIVHEQY
TRBJ1-5 TRBV2 ASRGNSNQPQH
TRBJ1-3 TRBV9 ASSVAPSSGNTIY
TRBJ1-4 TRBV7-2 ASSPRQGWGNEKLF
TRBJ1-2 TRBV13 ASSWDRSYGYT
TRBJ2-1 TRBV4-2 ASSQPDRGWTNEQF
TRBJ2-4 TRBV29-1 SVGGAGLAKNIQY
TRBJ2-7 TRBV29-1 SVGRGSPYEQY
TRBJ1-2 TRBV19 ASGGQGVFYGYT
TRBJ2-7 TRBV3-1/TRBV3-2 ASSHGTGKGPGEQY
TRBJ1-1 TRBV5-3 ARSLGEGRGNTEAF
TRBJ2-7 TRBV2 ASRQGSSYEQY
TRBJ1-4 TRBV7-2 ASSLSVGRGEKLF
TRBJ2-7 TRBV7-8 ASSSEQGYEQY
TRBJ2-1 TRBV19 ASNSRIEQF
TRBJ1-2 TRBV25-1 ATGDSLYGYT
TRBJ1-4 TRBV6-6 ASSSGAANEKLF
TRBJ1-2 TRBV28 ASGGGLLYGYT
TRBJ1-5 TRBV7-6 ASSLGAGGEQPQH
TRBJ2-7 TRBV4-1 ASSQVELVSYEQY
TRBJ2-1 TRBV19 ASSNYGGNEQF
TRBJ2-7 TRBV2 ASRRNYEQY
TRBJ2-3 TRBV5-1 ASSRGQGGADTQY
TRBJ1-4 TRBV10-1 ASSDGSGNEKLF
TRBJ2-1 TRBV5-4 ASSPGTSGVLYNEQF
TRBJ2-6 TRBV12-5 ASAGQGTSSGANVLT
TRBJ1-3 TRBV12-5 ASGRGGPGNTIY
TRBJ2-7 TRBV28 ASSQTGLAYEQY
TRBJ2-1 TRBV5-4 ASSQLAGGSYNEQF
TRBJ2-3 TRBV10-3 AIKVGQGTDTQY
TRBJ1-5 TRBV21-1 ASSKLRQYNQPQH
TRBJ1-6 TRBV6-5 ASSYSGTGIDSPLH
TRBJ1-1 TRBV28 ASWTDFEAF
TRBJ2-2 TRBV5-1 ASSLGTSGRSGTGELF
TRBJ2-7 TRBV29-1 SVGGGSYEQY
TRBJ2-7 TRBV7-3 ASSLASGASYEQY
TRBJ1-5 TRBV6-6 ASSYVAYSNQPQH
TRBJ1-1 TRBV18 ASSRQGPNTEAF
TRBJ2-7 TRBV24-1 ATSDPGTKVYEQY
TRBJ1-2 TRBV18 ASSPKGTGSDAYGYT
TRBJ1-2 TRBV6-5 ASSRQGIYGYT